Listed here are 26 T cell receptor beta chains from one sample, sequenced in a study of blood T cell repertoires in COVID-19. Method: immunoSEQ multiplex PCR; TCRdb's copy keeps in-frame clones and lacks some. There are 130,000 to 150,000 clones in the sample; around 82% occur only once, and over 10% lies in the top ten. The sequenced sample consisted of peripheral blood. The receptors stem from a man in his 60s with active or convalescent COVID-19.

This clone occurred a few times. The chain links TRBV29-1 to TRBJ2-3; TRBD2 matches 7 bases. In germline, CDR1 is SQVTM, CDR2 ANQGSEA. The CDR3 runs to 14 residues. Trimming at V came to 4 bases and at J to 4 bases, leaving 8 bases not matched to a gene. This CDR3 reads CSVVGTRGADTQYF. The CDR3 DNA reads as TGCAGCGTTGTCGGGACCCGGGGGGCAGATACGCAGTATTTT.

This sequence joins TRBV7-9 and TRBJ2-3, with 12 nucleotides matching TRBD2. The CDR3 runs to 15 residues. V trimming: 5 bases; J trimming: 4 bases; junction bases outside the gene matches: 4. CDR1 SEHNR and CDR2 FQNEAQ come from the germline V gene (reference sequence). The CDR3 DNA reads as TGTGCCAGCAGCCTGACTAGCGGGAGATCAGATACGCAGTATTTT. Its translation: CASSLTSGRSDTQYF.

The DNA of the CDR3 is TGTGCCAGCAGCCAGGGAGTAACAGGGGGTGGAGGCTATGGCTACACCTTC. It specifies CASSQGVTGGGGYGYTF. The chain couples TRBV3-1 (or the pseudogene TRBV3-2) to TRBJ1-2, with 8 bases matching TRBD1. Germline CDR1 reads LGHDT; CDR2 reads YNNKEL (reference sequence). This CDR3 is 17 amino acids long. The trim removed 3 bases at V and 4 bases at J, leaving 13 bases unmatched.

This chain joins TRBV28 and TRBJ2-5; D is unresolved. CDR3 length: 11 residues. Germline V gene data show CDR1 as MDHEN and CDR2 as SYDVKM. V lost 3 bases and J 5 bases, leaving 4 bases between the germline ends. The CDR3 DNA sequence: TGTGCCAGCAGTTTTCTGGAGACCCAGTACTTC. Protein sequence: CASSFLETQYF.

The chain uses TRBV3-1 (or the pseudogene TRBV3-2) and TRBJ1-2, with 7 bases that match TRBD1. The germline gives CDR1 LGHDT, CDR2 YNNKEL (reference sequence). V lost 1 base and J lost 4; bases outside the gene matches: 9. The CDR3 runs 16 residues. The CDR3 loop is CASSQGDREVGYGYTF. CDR3 nucleotides: TGTGCCAGCAGCCAAGGTGACAGGGAAGTTGGCTATGGCTACACCTTC.

The chain links TRBV4-2 to TRBJ2-2; the D gene is possibly TRBD1 (5 bases). CDR1 LGHNA and CDR2 YNFKEQ come from the germline V gene. The ends were cut back, 4 bases at V and 5 bases at J, with 14 bases in the middle. The CDR3 is 15 amino acids. This chain's CDR3 is CASSPQGSETGELFF. CDR3 nucleotide sequence: TGTGCCAGCAGCCCCCAGGGAAGCGAGACCGGGGAGCTGTTTTTT.

This clone was found a few times. The chain recombines TRBV19 with TRBJ2-7; 7 bases line up with TRBD2. V trimming: 5 bases; J trimming: 6 bases; junction bases outside the gene matches: 10. Germline V gene data show CDR1 as LNHDA and CDR2 as SQIVND (reference sequence). The CDR3 sequence is 14 residues long. The CDR3 bases are TGTGCCAGTAGTCCCAGATGGGGGGGAAGCGAGCAGTACTTC. Encoded protein: CASSPRWGGSEQYF.

Concerning this clone: One end of the junction varies from germline; a read error may be responsible. The chain joins TRBV2 to TRBJ2-3; 8 bases match TRBD2. The CDR3 consists of 13 residues. Germline CDR1 and CDR2: SNHLY and FYNNEI. CDR3 sequence (DNA): TGTGCCAGCTGTGAGACTAGCGATGATACGCAGTATTTT. The encoded protein is CASCETSDDTQYF.

The chain is built from TRBV3-1 (or the pseudogene TRBV3-2) and TRBJ1-2; 7 nucleotides line up with TRBD1. The V gene's germline CDR1 is LGHDT and CDR2 YNNKEL (reference sequence). The trim removed 4 bases at V and 8 bases at J, leaving 13 bases unmatched. The CDR3 is made up of 15 amino acids. CDR3 coding DNA: TGTGCCAGCAGCCCAACTGGCGGGACAGTTATAGGCTACACCTTC. As protein: CASSPTGGTVIGYTF.

The chain joins TRBV6-5 to TRBJ1-2; D not certain. The germline V gene encodes CDR1 MNHEY and CDR2 SVGAGI. V lost 2 bases and J 5 bases, leaving 6 bases between the germline ends. There are 12 residues in the CDR3. This CDR3 reads CASSYGEYGYTF. The CDR3 DNA sequence: TGTGCCAGCAGTTACGGAGAATATGGCTACACCTTC.

V gene TRBV11-3 combines with J gene TRBJ2-2; D is perhaps TRBD2 (5 bases). CDR1 and CDR2 (germline): SGHNT, YENEEA. The CDR3 consists of 14 residues. The V end lost 1 base, the J end lost 3 bases, and 6 bases lay between the germline ends. The CDR3 region has the DNA TGTGCCAGCAGCTTAGGGACTTACACCGGGGAGCTGTTTTTT. Translated, it gives CASSLGTYTGELFF.

CDR3 sequence reads: CASSLGGMGADTQYF. The CDR3 DNA is TGTGCCAGCAGCTTGGGCGGGATGGGGGCAGATACGCAGTATTTT. The chain has TRBV5-4 and TRBJ2-3; D perhaps matches TRBD2 (6 bases). V dropped 0 bases and J dropped 4 bases, with 12 bases sitting between them. The V gene's germline CDR1 is SGHNT and CDR2 YYREEE (reference sequence). The CDR3 sequence is 15 residues long.

This sequence joins TRBV28 and TRBJ1-1; D remains unclear. Trimming took off 6 bases at V and 11 bases at J, with 19 bases between the two ends. The CDR3 is 13 amino acids. Germline CDR1 MDHEN, CDR2 SYDVKM. The CDR3: CASSSGEPRSAFF. CDR3 in DNA: TGTGCCAGCAGCTCTGGGGAGCCCAGGAGTGCTTTCTTT.

CDR3 loop: CASTSPGKSSYNEQFF. In nucleotides, the CDR3 is TGTGCCAGCACTTCCCCGGGAAAGAGCTCCTACAATGAGCAGTTCTTC. V and J are TRBV28 and TRBJ2-1; a possible D gene is TRBD2 (5 bases). Trimming took 7 bases from V and 0 from J, leaving 16 bases between them. CDR1 is MDHEN and CDR2 is SYDVKM in the germline V gene. The CDR3 sequence is 16 residues long.

The table lists this clone with a few counts. V gene TRBV13 combines with J gene TRBJ1-2, with 8 nucleotides matching TRBD1. Per germline, CDR1 PRHDT and CDR2 FYEKMQ (reference sequence). The CDR3 consists of 14 residues. The V segment lost 0 bases and the J segment 5 bases; nucleotides outside the gene matches: 2. The chain's CDR3 is CASSLGRGRYGYTF. The CDR3 nucleotides read TGTGCCAGCAGCTTAGGCAGGGGGCGGTATGGCTACACCTTC.

This clone appeared a single time. The chain couples TRBV11-1 to TRBJ2-1, with 8 positions matching TRBD1. V gave up 5 bases and J gave up 8 bases; unmatched junction bases: 8. Germline assignment: CDR1 SGHAT and CDR2 FQDESV (reference sequence). This CDR3 region has 14 residues. The CDR3: CASSPSRGRDEQFF. CDR3 bases: TGTGCCAGCAGCCCCAGCAGGGGGCGGGATGAGCAGTTCTTC. Full variable domain (remainder filled in from reference TRBV11-1 and TRBJ2-1): EAEVAQSPRYKITEKSQAVAFWCDPISGHATLYWYRQILGQGPELLVQFQDESVVDDSQLPKDRFSAERLKGVDSTLKIQPAELGDSAMYLCASSPSRGRDEQFFGPGTRLTVL.

The gene calls are TRBV1 and TRBJ1-2; no DNA check was done on the table's D call, TRBD1. TRBV1 is classified as a pseudogene. The CDR3 extends over 13 amino acids. The CDR3 here is CTSSQGLTRGYTF. CDR3 DNA sequence: TGCACCAGCAGCCAGGGCCTCACCAGGGGCTACACCTTC.

This chain links TRBV12-5 with TRBJ2-3; D not resolved. The germline V gene has CDR1 LGHNT and CDR2 FRNRAP. V gave up 1 base and J gave up 6 bases, with 5 bases separating them. This CDR3 region has 12 residues. This CDR3 reads CASGLDWDTQYF. The CDR3 nucleotides read TGTGCTAGTGGTTTGGACTGGGATACGCAGTATTTT. The whole variable domain, filled in from reference TRBV12-5 and TRBJ2-3, reads DARVTQTPRHKVTEMGQEVTMRCQPILGHNTVFWYRQTMMQGLELLAYFRNRAPLDDSGMPKDRFSAEMPDATLATLKIQPSEPRDSAVYFCASGLDWDTQYFGPGTRLTVL.

The chain couples TRBV5-1 to TRBJ1-4; the D gene is possibly TRBD1 (6 bases). This CDR3 spans 14 amino acids. V lost 4 bases to trimming and J lost 6 bases, with 13 bases between them. The germline V gene has CDR1 SGHRS and CDR2 YFSETQ. The CDR3: CASSIQGNDEKLFF. As DNA, the CDR3 is TGCGCCAGCAGCATACAGGGAAATGATGAAAAACTGTTTTTT.

The chain couples TRBV4-2 to TRBJ2-5; 8 bases are a match to TRBD2. The CDR3 contains 17 residues. Germline-derived CDR1 and CDR2 are LGHNA and YNFKEQ. V lost 1 base, J lost 7 bases, and 14 bases stayed unmatched. The CDR3: CASSQGEVAGPSGTQYF. The CDR3 region has the DNA TGTGCCAGCAGCCAAGGAGAGGTAGCGGGGCCGAGTGGGACCCAGTACTTC.

This chain links TRBV6-4 with TRBJ2-1; weak D call: TRBD2 (5 bases). The CDR3 contains 12 residues. Trimming stripped 7 bases from V and 15 bases from J, with 19 bases between. Germline V gene lookup returns CDR1 MRHNA and CDR2 SNTAGT. CDR3 in DNA: TGTGCCAGCACCCCCGATGGTCGAGGGTGGTTCTTC. It translates to CASTPDGRGWFF.

This clone was picked up a small number of times. V is TRBV4-2 and J is TRBJ1-2, with 7 positions matching TRBD1. The CDR3 covers 14 residues. CDR1 LGHNA and CDR2 YNFKEQ come from the germline V gene. Germline trimming cut 4 bases from V and 4 bases from J; bases unmatched to any gene: 6. In DNA, the CDR3 is TGTGCCAGCAGCCGGTCAGGACAGGCCTATGGCTACACCTTC. Translated: CASSRSGQAYGYTF.

This clone appeared a single time. The chain has TRBV5-1 and TRBJ2-7; 12 bases are a match to TRBD2. Per the germline V gene, CDR1 is SGHRS and CDR2 is YFSETQ. Trimming cost V 7 bases and J 4 bases; bases outside gene matches: 6. The CDR3 has 14 residues. CDR3 sequence reads: CASEPGLAGYEQYF. The CDR3, as DNA: TGCGCCAGCGAGCCCGGACTAGCGGGGTACGAGCAGTACTTC. The whole variable domain, filled in from reference TRBV5-1 and TRBJ2-7, reads KAGVTQTPRYLIKTRGQQVTLSCSPISGHRSVSWYQQTPGQGLQFLFEYFSETQRNKGNFPGRFSGRQFSNSRSEMNVSTLELGDSALYLCASEPGLAGYEQYFGPGTRLTVT.

The chain links TRBV28 to TRBJ1-5, with D uncertain. V was shortened by 4 bases and J by 9 bases, with 10 bases between the two germline ends. The CDR3 consists of 12 residues. In germline, CDR1 is MDHEN, CDR2 SYDVKM. The CDR3 loop reads CASSSPQLPQHF. Here the CDR3 DNA reads TGTGCCAGCAGTTCCCCACAGCTGCCCCAGCATTTT.

The rearrangement uses TRBV19 and TRBJ1-1, with D unclear. V gave up 0 bases and J gave up 5 bases, with 10 bases separating them. Germline V gene sequence: CDR1 LNHDA, CDR2 SQIVND (reference sequence). The CDR3 consists of 14 residues. CDR3 nucleotides: TGTGCCAGTAGTATAGATCCGGGAAGGACTGAAGCTTTCTTT. Residues: CASSIDPGRTEAFF.

In its sample, this clone was seen once. The chain joins TRBV27 to TRBJ1-2; the match to TRBD1 covers 7 bases. The V and J ends lost 5 bases and 4 bases, in that order; junction bases with no gene match: 13. Germline V gene sequence: CDR1 MNHEY, CDR2 SMNVEV (reference sequence). The CDR3 has 16 residues. The CDR3 DNA follows: TGTGCCAGCAGTCGCAACCGGGACAGTTATCTCTATGGCTACACCTTC. Its protein product is CASSRNRDSYLYGYTF.